This T cell receptor (beta chain) was retrieved from a study of Tregs in tolerant kidney transplant recipients. Thawed PBMCs were FACS-sorted into unstimulated CD4+CD25+CD127- regulatory T cells, CD4+CD25- non-regulatory cells, CD4 and CD8 cells. The method was immunoSEQ multiplex PCR; TCRdb's version includes in-frame clones alone and lacks a portion of them. This sample has about 100,000 clones, with roughly 93% found just once. The CDR3 length is 12 residues. The germline V gene encodes CDR1 SQVTM and CDR2 ANQGSEA. Trimming removed 3 bases at V and 6 bases at J, with 11 bases between. The sample in question was CD4+ T cells from blood, obtained before the transplant. This clonotype was sampled from a human donor who received a combined kidney and bone marrow transplant. This rearrangement joins TRBV29-1 to TRBJ2-5; weak D call: TRBD2 (5 bases). The CDR3 DNA reads TGCAGCGTTGACGCCGGGATAAAGACCCAGTACTTC. Protein: CSVDAGIKTQYF.